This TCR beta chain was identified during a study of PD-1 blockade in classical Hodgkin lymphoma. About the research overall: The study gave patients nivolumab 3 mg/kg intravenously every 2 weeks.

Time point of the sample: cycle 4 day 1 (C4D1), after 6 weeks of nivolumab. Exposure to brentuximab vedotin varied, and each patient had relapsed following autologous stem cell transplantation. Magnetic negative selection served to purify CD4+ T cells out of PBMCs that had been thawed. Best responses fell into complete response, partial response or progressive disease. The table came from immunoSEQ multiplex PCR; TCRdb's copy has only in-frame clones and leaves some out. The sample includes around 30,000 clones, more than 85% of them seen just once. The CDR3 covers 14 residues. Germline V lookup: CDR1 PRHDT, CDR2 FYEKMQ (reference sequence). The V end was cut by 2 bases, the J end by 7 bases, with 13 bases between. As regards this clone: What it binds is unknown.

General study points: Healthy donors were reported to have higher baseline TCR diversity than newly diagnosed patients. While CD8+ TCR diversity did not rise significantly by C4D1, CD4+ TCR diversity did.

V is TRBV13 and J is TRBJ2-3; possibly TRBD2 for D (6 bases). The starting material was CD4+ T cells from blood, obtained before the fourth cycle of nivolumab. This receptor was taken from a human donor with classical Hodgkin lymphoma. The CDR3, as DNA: TGTGCCAGCAGCTTATACGGGGGAGGATATACGCAGTATTTT. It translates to CASSLYGGGYTQYF.